One T cell receptor (beta chain) is described in this entry. The CDR3 totals 13 residues. V was clipped by 6 bases and J by 6 bases, with 12 bases between them. The germline gives CDR1 MNHNY, CDR2 SVGAGI (reference sequence). This table comes from immunoSEQ multiplex PCR, and its TCRdb copy is limited to in-frame clones, with some not included. Of 1.5 million to 1.9 million clones in the sample, 98% were seen once. This sample stems from a study of shared clonotypes between healthy human individuals. The clonotype originates from a man aged 30 to 39 in good health. The sequenced material came from naive CD4+ T cells sorted from blood. Subset in this sample: CD45RA+ positively selected. V is TRBV6-6 and J is TRBJ1-5, with a possible D match to TRBD1 (5 bases). The CDR3 loop is CASSPGGSQPQHF. In nucleotides, the CDR3 is TGTGCCAGCAGCCCTGGGGGAAGTCAGCCCCAGCATTTT.